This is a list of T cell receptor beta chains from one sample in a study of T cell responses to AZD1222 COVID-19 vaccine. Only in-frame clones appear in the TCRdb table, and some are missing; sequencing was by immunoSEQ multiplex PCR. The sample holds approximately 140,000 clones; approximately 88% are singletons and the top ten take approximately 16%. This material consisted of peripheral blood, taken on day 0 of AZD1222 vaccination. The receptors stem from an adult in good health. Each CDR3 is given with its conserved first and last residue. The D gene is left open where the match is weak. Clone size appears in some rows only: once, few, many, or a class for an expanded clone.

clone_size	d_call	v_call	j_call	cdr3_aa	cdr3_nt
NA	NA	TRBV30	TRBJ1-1	CALNQGAEAFF	TGTGCCTTGAACCAGGGCGCTGAAGCTTTCTTT
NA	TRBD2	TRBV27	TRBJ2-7	CASRPGTSGGEQYF	TGTGCCAGCAGGCCAGGGACTAGCGGAGGGGAGCAGTACTTC
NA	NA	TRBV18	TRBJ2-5	CASSPLREVETQYF	TGTGCCAGCTCACCCCTCAGGGAGGTAGAGACCCAGTACTTC
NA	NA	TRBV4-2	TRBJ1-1	CASSQEGVVEAFF	TGTGCCAGCAGCCAAGAAGGGGTGGTAGAAGCTTTCTTT
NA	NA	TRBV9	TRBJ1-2	CASSPTLDPTEDYGYTF	TGTGCCAGCAGCCCCACCCTGGACCCTACGGAGGACTATGGCTACACCTTC
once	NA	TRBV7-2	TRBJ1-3	CASSFNSGNTIYF	TGTGCCAGCAGCTTTAACTCTGGAAACACCATATATTTT
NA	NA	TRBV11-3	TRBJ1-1	CASSFRTNTEAFF	TGTGCCAGCAGCTTTCGGACTAACACTGAAGCTTTCTTT
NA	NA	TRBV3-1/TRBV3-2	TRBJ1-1	CASSPLSGGAGTEAFF	TGTGCCAGCAGCCCCCTCAGTGGGGGGGCGGGCACTGAAGCTTTCTTT
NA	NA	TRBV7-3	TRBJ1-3	CASSPRGAGSAGNTIYF	TGTGCCAGCAGCCCTAGAGGGGCAGGGTCGGCTGGAAACACCATATATTTT
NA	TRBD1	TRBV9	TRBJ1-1	CASSAQTGPSLGNTEAFF	TGTGCCAGCAGCGCCCAGACAGGGCCCTCCTTGGGGAACACTGAAGCTTTCTTT